This TCR beta chain was recorded in a study of CD8+ T cells in alopecia areata. Extracted RNA was reverse transcribed, and the resulting cDNA served as sequencing template. Assay: immunoSEQ multiplex PCR; the TCRdb copy retains only in-frame clones and omits some. The top ten clones hold less than 0.6% of a sample with hundreds of thousands of clones, around three fifths of them seen once. Germline V gene lookup returns CDR1 SGHRS and CDR2 YFSETQ. CDR3 length: 15 amino acids. V lost 0 bases, J lost 6 bases, and 5 bases stayed unmatched. The receptor was isolated from a human donor with alopecia areata. This chain joins TRBV5-1 and TRBJ2-1; 8 nucleotides line up with TRBD2. This material consisted of CD4+ T cells sorted from blood, taken at week 0. The CDR3 nucleotides read TGCGCCAGCAGCTTGGAAGCGGGGGTCTTCAATGAGCAGTTCTTC. It yields the protein CASSLEAGVFNEQFF.